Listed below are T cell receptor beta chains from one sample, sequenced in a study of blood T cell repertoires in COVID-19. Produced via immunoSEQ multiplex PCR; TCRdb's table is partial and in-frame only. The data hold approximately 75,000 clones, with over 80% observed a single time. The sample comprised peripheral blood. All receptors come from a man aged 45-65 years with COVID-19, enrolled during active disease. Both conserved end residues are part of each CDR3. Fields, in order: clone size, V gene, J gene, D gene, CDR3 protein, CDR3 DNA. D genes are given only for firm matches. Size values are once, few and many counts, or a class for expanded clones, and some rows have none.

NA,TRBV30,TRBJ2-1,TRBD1,CAWSVPLTGAGNEQFF,TGTGCCTGGAGTGTACCCCTGACAGGGGCGGGAAATGAGCAGTTCTTC
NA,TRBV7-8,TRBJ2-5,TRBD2,CASSPWTSGPNLQETQYF,TGTGCCAGCAGCCCCTGGACTAGCGGGCCCAACCTCCAAGAGACCCAGTACTTC
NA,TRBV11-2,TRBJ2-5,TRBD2,CASSLGVAGVPETQYF,TGTGCCAGCAGCTTAGGGGTGGCGGGAGTCCCAGAGACCCAGTACTTC
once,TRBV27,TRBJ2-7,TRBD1,CASAQRGTGAYEQYF,TGTGCCAGCGCCCAACGGGGGACAGGGGCCTACGAGCAGTACTTC
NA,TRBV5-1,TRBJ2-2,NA,CASSYVPDTGELFF,TGCGCCAGCAGCTATGTCCCGGACACCGGGGAGCTGTTTTTT
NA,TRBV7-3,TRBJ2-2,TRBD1,CASSRTGTGALNTGELFF,TGTGCCAGCAGCAGAACCGGGACAGGGGCCCTGAACACCGGGGAGCTGTTTTTT
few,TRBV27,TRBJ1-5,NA,CASSFSQGSQPQHF,TGTGCCAGCAGTTTCTCCCAGGGGAGTCAGCCCCAGCATTTT
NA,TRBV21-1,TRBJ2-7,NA,CASIGTGGEQYF,TGTGCCAGCATCGGGACAGGGGGCGAGCAGTACTTC
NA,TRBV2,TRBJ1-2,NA,CASSVDRFYGYTF,TGTGCCAGCAGCGTCGACAGATTCTATGGCTACACCTTC
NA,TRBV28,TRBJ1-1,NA,CASSFFPLAGTRDAEAFF,TGTGCCAGCAGTTTTTTCCCCCTAGCGGGCACCAGGGACGCTGAAGCTTTCTTT
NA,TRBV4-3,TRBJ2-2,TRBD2,CASSGLAGGPNTGELFF,TGCGCCTCCAGTGGACTAGCGGGAGGACCGAACACCGGGGAGCTGTTTTTT
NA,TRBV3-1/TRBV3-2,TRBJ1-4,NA,CASSQAGGAPQVEKLFF,TGTGCCAGCAGCCAAGCCGGGGGGGCCCCGCAAGTCGAAAAACTGTTTTTT
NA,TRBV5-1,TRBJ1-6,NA,CASRESRNNSPLHF,TGCGCCAGCAGAGAATCGAGAAATAATTCACCCCTCCACTTT
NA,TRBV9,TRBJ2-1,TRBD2,CASSVVAGGDNEQFF,TGTGCCAGCAGCGTAGTGGCGGGAGGAGACAATGAGCAGTTCTTC
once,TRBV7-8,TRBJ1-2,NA,CASSLLIGGYGYTF,TGTGCCAGCAGCTTACTGATCGGGGGCTATGGCTACACCTTC
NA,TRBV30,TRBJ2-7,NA,CAWSVPVRSYEQYF,TGTGCCTGGAGTGTACCGGTCCGCTCCTACGAGCAGTACTTC
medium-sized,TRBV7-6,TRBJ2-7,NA,CASSPNSGTTYEQYF,TGTGCCAGCAGCCCGAACAGCGGCACAACCTACGAGCAGTACTTC
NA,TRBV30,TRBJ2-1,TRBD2,CAFSSGSSYNEQFF,TGTGCCTTTTCTAGCGGGAGCTCCTACAATGAGCAGTTCTTC
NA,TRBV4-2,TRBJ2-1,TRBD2,CASSPVSGNNEQFF,TGTGCCAGCAGCCCAGTTAGCGGGAACAATGAGCAGTTCTTC
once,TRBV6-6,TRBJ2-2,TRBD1,CASSYGTLGQAGELFF,TGTGCCAGCAGTTACGGGACCCTTGGACAGGCCGGGGAGCTGTTTTTT
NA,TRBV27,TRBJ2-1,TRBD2,CASSNGSPREINEQFF,TGTGCCAGCAGTAATGGGTCCCCGCGGGAGATCAATGAGCAGTTCTTC
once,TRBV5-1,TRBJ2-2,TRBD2,CASSIGLAGVDHTGELFF,TGCGCCAGCAGCATAGGACTAGCGGGAGTCGATCACACCGGGGAGCTGTTTTTT
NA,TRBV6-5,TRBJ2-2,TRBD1,CASSYDRANTGELFF,TGTGCCAGCAGTTACGACAGGGCGAACACCGGGGAGCTGTTTTTT
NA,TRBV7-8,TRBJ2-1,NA,CASSPQTVSYNEQFF,TGTGCCAGCAGCCCGCAGACAGTCTCCTACAATGAGCAGTTCTTC
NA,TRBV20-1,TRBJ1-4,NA,CSVLEDRGMFF,TGCAGTGTTCTCGAAGACCGAGGGATGTTTTTT
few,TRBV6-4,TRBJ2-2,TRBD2,CASSDSIGRHTGELFF,TGTGCCAGCAGTGACTCGATCGGGAGGCACACCGGGGAGCTGTTTTTT